This T cell receptor (beta chain) was found in a study of human T cells and chemical hapten exposure. Study at large: Small pooled library volume differences mainly caused per-sample TCR yield variation.

General observations from the study: Correlating positively with patch test score were the PT1 expanded TCR counts. The study found that DPC sensitization did not change TCRs above 1 in 1000 frequency.

As concerns this clonotype: Its antigen is currently unknown.

TCRdb processed the RACE reads anew with MiXCR; each CDR3 protein has one entry. The table shows some 91,000 distinct CDR3 sequences, with roughly 12% occurring only once. As to time point: patch test 1, 2 weeks after DPC sensitization. Treatment described: therapeutic diphenylcyclopropenone sensitization with weekly scalp DPC. In every case, blood was obtained before the patch test was applied. This TCR came from a middle-aged woman with alopecia areata. Some clones in this sample may be carry-over from other donors' samples. Specimen: whole blood, collected in connection with sensitization to the hapten diphenylcyclopropenone (DPC).

This CDR3 reads CASSLAREQFF. The DNA for the CDR3 is TGTGCCAGCAGCTTGGCCCGTGAGCAGTTCTTC. The chain combines TRBV5-4 with TRBJ2-1; unclear D gene. The CDR3 covers 11 residues. Trimming removed 0 bases from V and 9 bases from J, with 4 bases in between. Germline values: CDR1 SGHNT, CDR2 YYREEE (reference sequence).